This T cell receptor (beta chain) was obtained from a study of OX40 agonist ivuxolimab in advanced cancers. Whole-study context: Melanoma, hepatocellular carcinoma, head and neck or renal cell cancer occurred in dose-escalation patients.

Trimming left V 4 bases short and J 4 bases short, with 16 bases between. Germline assignment: CDR1 SQVTM and CDR2 ANQGSEA. CDR3 size: 14 residues. Measured with immunoSEQ multiplex PCR; TCRdb has only the in-frame clones, and not every one. The repertoire has over 35,000 clones, approximately 87% of them found once; the top ten carry 35% to 40%. This specimen consisted of CD4+ or CD8+ T cells sorted from blood, obtained in a trial of the OX40 agonist ivuxolimab. The source is an adult with an advanced solid tumor such as melanoma, head and neck, liver or kidney cancer. This chain connects TRBV29-1 to TRBJ1-1, with D perhaps TRBD1 (6 bases). DNA for the CDR3: TGCAGCGTTGTACGGGGGGCGGTCGGCACTGAAGCTTTCTTT. Amino acids: CSVVRGAVGTEAFF.